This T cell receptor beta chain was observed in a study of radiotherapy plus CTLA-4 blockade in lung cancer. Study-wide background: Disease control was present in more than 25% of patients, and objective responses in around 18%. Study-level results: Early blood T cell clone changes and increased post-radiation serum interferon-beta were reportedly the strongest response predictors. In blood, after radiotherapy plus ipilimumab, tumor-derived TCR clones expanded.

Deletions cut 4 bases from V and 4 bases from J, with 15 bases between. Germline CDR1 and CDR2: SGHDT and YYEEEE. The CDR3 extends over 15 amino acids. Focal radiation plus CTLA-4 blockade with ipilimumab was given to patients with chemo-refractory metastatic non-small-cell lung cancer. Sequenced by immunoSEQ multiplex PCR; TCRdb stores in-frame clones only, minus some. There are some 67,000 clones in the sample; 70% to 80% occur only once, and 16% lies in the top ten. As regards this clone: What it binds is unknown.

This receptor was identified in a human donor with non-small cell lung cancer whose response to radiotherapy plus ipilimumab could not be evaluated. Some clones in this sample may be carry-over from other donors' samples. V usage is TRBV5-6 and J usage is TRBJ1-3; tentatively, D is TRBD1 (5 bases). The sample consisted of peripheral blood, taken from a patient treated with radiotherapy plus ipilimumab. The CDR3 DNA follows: TGTGCCAGCAGCACGGCAGGGTTAAGAGGAAACACCATATATTTT. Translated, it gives CASSTAGLRGNTIYF.